This T cell receptor (beta chain) was observed in a study of T-cell memory formation after mild COVID-19. TCRdb re-analysed the 5' RACE reads in MiXCR, keeping a single row per CDR3 protein. Of about 470,000 distinct CDR3 sequences listed, approximately 18% are singletons. Germline CDR1 and CDR2: SGDLS and YYNGEE. The CDR3 spans 13 residues. Trimming took 7 bases from V and 7 from J, leaving 15 bases between them. This clonotype was recorded a few times. This sequence joins TRBV9 and TRBJ2-1; D call uncertain. The clonotype was recovered from an adult woman who had mild COVID-19 (a few samples of this study predate the infection). Cell type and time point are not known. The specimen was PBMCs or a T cell subset sorted from them (not recorded which). The CDR3 DNA reads TGTGCCAGCTCCAGTGGGGTGCGAAATGAGCAGTTCTTC. This gives the protein CASSSGVRNEQFF.